This record covers a single T cell receptor (beta chain). The antigen this receptor binds is unknown. Per-base qualities were not stored, and no clone one base away is much larger. The immunoSEQ Assay was used to sequence TCRbeta CDR3 regions. After extraction, genomic DNA underwent amplification by bias-controlled multiplex PCR, followed by high-throughput sequencing. The authors' pipeline ran thus. To quantify the absolute abundance of every unique TCRbeta CDR3 region, sequences were collapsed and filtered. T cell fraction was estimated by normalization of TCRbeta template counts to usable DNA, with usable DNA being measured through amplification of reference genes present in all nucleated cells. Repertoire TCRs were annotated as SARS-CoV-2-specific by exact matching of V gene, CDR3 amino acid sequence and J gene to a known reactive TCR set. The reference SARS-CoV-2 TCR set was obtained from MIRA and was filtered for enrichment in COVID-19-positive ImmuneCODE repertoires, whereby public or cross-reactive TCRs were removed. Based on the MIRA antigens, annotated TCRs were further analysed at the level of specific ORF or position within ORF. Breadth was defined as the number of annotated unique rearrangements divided by the total number of unique productive rearrangements, and depth was defined as the summed frequency of the annotated unique rearrangements. TCR breadth was compared between groups using two-sided Wilcoxon rank-sum tests. Drawn from immuneACCESS, this table holds only the in-frame rearrangements with V and J called that TCRdb kept. Clones are partly lost; checked studies trace under half to an unresolved V gene and leave the rest unexplained. D and trimming were read from the DNA, whereas the V and J calls and clone size are those reported in that table. The sample records 300,000 to 400,000 clones, around 85% of which are singletons. The top ten clonotypes cover 2.1% of the sample.

Taken with the paper, the label for treatment or condition translates to: roughly 19 received Ad26.COV2.S at low or high dose, single or two shots; about 5 received placebo; per-sample allocation not given. For vaccine and placebo recipients, repertoires were sequenced using samples collected on day 63 after the first injection. In Cohort 1b, about two dozen adults aged 18-55 years were enrolled at a single site in Boston, USA, between 29 July and 7 August 2020. Ad26.COV2.S was a replication-incompetent adenovirus type 26 vector expressing a prefusion-stabilized SARS-CoV-2 spike protein from the original Wuhan strain. This specimen comes from a study of Ad26.COV2.S vaccination and SARS-CoV-2 variants (dated by TCRdb to about 2021). Study-level background: Vaccine-arm donors were drawn from COV1001, a multicentre, randomized, double-blind, placebo-controlled phase I-IIa trial of Ad26.COV2.S in healthy adults. Ad26.COV2.S was given intramuscularly at 5x10^10 or 1x10^11 viral particles, as a single shot or as two shots 56 days apart. The specificity and breadth of SARS-CoV-2-reactive T cell receptors after Ad26.COV2.S vaccination were assessed by TCRbeta repertoire sequencing. The TCR-sequenced set comprised approximately 30 samples: roughly 19 Ad26.COV2.S vaccine recipients, 5 placebo recipients and 8 SARS-CoV-2 convalescent individuals. Participants in the trial were split at random into five groups of five each, receiving low-dose or high-dose Ad26.COV2.S once or twice, or else placebo on both occasions. Throughout the experiments and outcome assessment, investigators stayed blinded to trial group allocation.

The full study reports these points: Vaccine and placebo recipients had similar non-spike TCR breadth, a finding consistent with the vaccine containing only spike. Ad26.COV2.S recipients had higher spike-specific TCR breadth than placebo recipients (P = 0.0014). After vaccination, substantial breadth of spike-specific CD8+ and CD4+ T cell responses was reported. It was noted by the authors that total T cell responses may have been underestimated by the TCR breadth and depth analyses. The study lacked the statistical power to compare responses across vaccine doses or regimens.

The sequence was collected from a person aged 18-65 years who received the Ad26.COV2.S COVID-19 vaccine or a placebo. The input for sequencing was peripheral blood, taken in a trial of Ad26.COV2.S vaccine versus placebo.

The CDR3 region has the sequence CSWRGATYNEQFF. The bases read TGCAGCTGGAGGGGGGCGACCTACAATGAGCAGTTCTTC. The sequence is built from TRBV29-1 and TRBJ2-1; the D segment may tentatively be TRBD1 or TRBD2, each giving 6 matched bases. Trimming removed 8 bases from V and 2 bases from J, leaving 13 bases between the germline ends. There are 13 amino acids in the CDR3, from cysteine to phenylalanine inclusive. Here the CDR3 DNA is all that survives: 39 bases in frame from base 1. The germline V gene specifies SQVTM as CDR1 and ANQGSEA as CDR2.